The T cell receptor beta chain under discussion was sequenced for a study of cytomegalovirus exposure and HLA in healthy donors. Points from the study as a whole: Presence/absence analyses treated sequencing depth as roughly uniform across donors.

Everyone who donated was a healthy bone marrow donor. The CDR3 contains 15 residues. Germline CDR1 MGHDK, CDR2 SYGVNS. Trimming left V 1 base short and J 4 bases short, with 13 bases between. Worth noting for this clone: Its matching antigen is unknown.

The PCR ran on 60 Vbeta and 13 Jbeta primers. Assay used: immunoSEQ multiplex PCR; TCRdb lists only in-frame clones, some missing. The sample has approximately 130,000 clones, roughly 9.6% seen once. The specimen was PBMCs. J is TRBJ2-5 and V is TRBV25-1, with a tentative D call TRBD2 (5 bases). This TCR came from a woman in her forties in good health and CMV-seropositive. The CDR3 sequence: CASSEWEPGRETQYF. The CDR3, as DNA: TGTGCCAGCAGTGAATGGGAGCCGGGTAGAGAGACCCAGTACTTC.